Listed below are T cell receptor beta chains from one sample, sequenced in a study of PD-1 blockade in classical Hodgkin lymphoma. Method: immunoSEQ multiplex PCR; TCRdb's copy keeps in-frame clones and lacks some. The data contain roughly 140,000 clones, just under 80% of them singletons. Specimen: peripheral blood mononuclear cells (PBMCs), collected before the second cycle of nivolumab. The receptors derive from a human donor with classical Hodgkin lymphoma. CDR3s include the opening cysteine and the closing phenylalanine or tryptophan. A D gene is named only where the DNA matches it firmly. Clone size appears in some rows only: once, few, many, or a class for an expanded clone.

v_gene: TRBV7-2; d_gene: -; j_gene: TRBJ1-6; abundance: few; CDR3aa: CASSLNSPLHF; CDR3nt: TGTGCCAGCAGCCTTAATTCACCCCTCCACTTT
v_gene: TRBV18; d_gene: TRBD2; j_gene: TRBJ2-1; abundance: few; CDR3aa: CASSLPGLAGWQFF; CDR3nt: TGTGCCAGCTCACTGCCGGGACTAGCGGGATGGCAGTTCTTC
v_gene: TRBV11-2; d_gene: -; j_gene: TRBJ2-7; abundance: once; CDR3aa: CASSPAPREQYF; CDR3nt: TGTGCCAGCAGTCCTGCCCCTCGCGAGCAGTACTTC
v_gene: TRBV6-6; d_gene: TRBD2; j_gene: TRBJ2-7; abundance: -; CDR3aa: CASSPRSSGRRYEQYF; CDR3nt: TGTGCCAGCAGTCCACGCTCGAGCGGGAGGCGGTACGAGCAGTACTTC
v_gene: TRBV4-1; d_gene: TRBD2; j_gene: TRBJ2-6; abundance: -; CDR3aa: CASSQGAGGPSGANVLTF; CDR3nt: TGCGCCAGCAGCCAAGGAGCGGGGGGGCCCTCTGGGGCCAACGTCCTGACTTTC
v_gene: TRBV7-6; d_gene: TRBD2; j_gene: TRBJ2-7; abundance: -; CDR3aa: CASSRGLAGAMSEQYF; CDR3nt: TGTGCCAGCAGCCGCGGACTAGCGGGAGCGATGTCCGAGCAGTACTTC
v_gene: TRBV7-2; d_gene: TRBD2; j_gene: TRBJ2-2; abundance: few; CDR3aa: CASSLRGLVTGELFF; CDR3nt: TGTGCCAGCAGCTTAAGAGGACTAGTTACCGGGGAGCTGTTTTTT
v_gene: TRBV2; d_gene: -; j_gene: TRBJ2-5; abundance: once; CDR3aa: CASRLETQYF; CDR3nt: TGTGCCAGCAGACTGGAGACCCAGTACTTC
v_gene: TRBV6-5; d_gene: TRBD1; j_gene: TRBJ1-2; abundance: -; CDR3aa: CASSWDRFNYGYTF; CDR3nt: TGTGCCAGCAGTTGGGACAGGTTTAACTATGGCTACACCTTC
v_gene: TRBV4-2; d_gene: -; j_gene: TRBJ2-3; abundance: -; CDR3aa: CASSQDPAEVTQYF; CDR3nt: TGTGCCAGCAGCCAAGACCCCGCGGAAGTTACGCAGTATTTT
v_gene: TRBV6-6; d_gene: TRBD1; j_gene: TRBJ2-7; abundance: -; CDR3aa: CASRPRQGAPYEQYF; CDR3nt: TGTGCCAGCAGACCCCGGCAGGGGGCGCCCTACGAGCAGTACTTC
v_gene: TRBV29-1; d_gene: TRBD1; j_gene: TRBJ1-1; abundance: -; CDR3aa: CSVATGVTEAFF; CDR3nt: TGCAGCGTGGCGACAGGGGTCACTGAAGCTTTCTTT
v_gene: TRBV9; d_gene: -; j_gene: TRBJ1-1; abundance: -; CDR3aa: CASSGAGLGNTEAFF; CDR3nt: TGTGCCAGCAGCGGAGCAGGGCTGGGGAACACTGAAGCTTTCTTT
v_gene: TRBV6-5; d_gene: -; j_gene: TRBJ1-2; abundance: few; CDR3aa: CASSYSSTGYGYTF; CDR3nt: TGTGCCAGCAGTTACTCGTCGACAGGCTATGGCTACACCTTC
v_gene: TRBV28; d_gene: -; j_gene: TRBJ2-1; abundance: -; CDR3aa: CASSLPISSYNEQFF; CDR3nt: TGTGCCAGCAGTCTCCCGATTAGCTCCTACAATGAGCAGTTCTTC